The sequence of this TCR beta chain was determined in a study of T cell changes during pregnancy in multiple sclerosis. The repertoire was sequenced with immunoSEQ multiplex PCR; TCRdb's copy has only in-frame clones and lacks some. The repertoire holds about 65,000 clones, with roughly 92% as singletons. Germline V gene lookup returns CDR1 SEHNR and CDR2 FQNEAQ (reference sequence). The CDR3 length is 14 residues. V lost 6 bases, J lost 1 base, and 12 bases lay in between. The rearrangement links TRBV7-9 to TRBJ1-1; perhaps TRBD1 as D (5 bases). The starting material was CD8+ T cells from peripheral blood mononuclear cells, obtained in the third trimester of pregnancy. This TCR came from a female donor in good health, enrolled as a control in a pregnancy study. CDR3 amino acids: CASSPPGGNTEAFF. DNA of the CDR3: TGTGCCAGCAGTCCCCCCGGGGGGAACACTGAAGCTTTCTTT. The complete variable domain, with remaining parts taken from reference TRBV7-9 and TRBJ1-1, reads DTGVSQNPRHKITKRGQNVTFRCDPISEHNRLYWYRQTLGQGPEFLTYFQNEAQLEKSRLLSDRFSAERPKGSFSTLEIQRTEQGDSAMYLCASSPPGGNTEAFFGQGTRLTVV.